These 10 T cell receptor beta chains came from one sample sequenced in a study of CD8+ T cells in alopecia areata. Treatment of the sample: oral pan-JAK inhibitor, 5-10 mg twice daily. RNA extraction and reverse transcription yielded cDNA as sequencing template. Profiled with immunoSEQ multiplex PCR; TCRdb holds only in-frame clones, not every one. Of 130,000 or so clones listed, approximately 60% are singletons. Material: CD4+ T cells sorted from blood, obtained at week 4, from a patient treated with tofacitinib. These TCRs come from a human donor with alopecia areata.

This chain connects TRBV10-3 to TRBJ2-7; weak D call: TRBD2 (6 bases). The CDR3 consists of 14 residues. Deletions cut 4 bases from V and 4 bases from J, with 14 bases between. Germline CDR1 and CDR2: ENHRY and SYGVKD. The CDR3 region is CAISAQGGGYEQYF. For the CDR3, the DNA is TGTGCCATCAGTGCCCAGGGAGGTGGGTACGAGCAGTACTTC.

The chain recombines TRBV25-1 with TRBJ1-2; 7 bases agree with TRBD1. V lost 7 bases and J lost 8; bases outside the gene matches: 10. CDR1 and CDR2 from the germline V gene are MGHDK and SYGVNS. The CDR3 has 13 amino acids. The CDR3 region is CASMGQLTRGYTF. The DNA for the CDR3 is TGTGCCAGCATGGGACAGCTGACTAGAGGCTACACCTTC.

A few counts support this clone. Written as DNA, the CDR3 is TGTGCCAGCAGTATCGACCCCACTAGCACAGATACGCAGTATTTT. The encoded protein is CASSIDPTSTDTQYF. The chain joins TRBV27 to TRBJ2-3; D remains unclear. This CDR3 contains 15 residues. Germline values: CDR1 MNHEY, CDR2 SMNVEV (reference sequence). Between the trimmed V and J ends, which lost 5 bases and 0 bases, there was a span of 12 bases.

The rearrangement links TRBV19 to TRBJ2-7; 8 bases map to TRBD1. CDR1 and CDR2 (germline): LNHDA, SQIVND (reference sequence). The J segment lost 2 bases and the V segment lost 5 bases, leaving 11 bases of the junction unmatched. CDR3 size: 16 residues. In nucleotides, the CDR3 is TGTGCCAGTAGTCTCGGACAGGGTCCAGGGCCCTACGAGCAGTACTTC. It specifies CASSLGQGPGPYEQYF.

The chain joins TRBV28 to TRBJ2-1; 8 bases match TRBD2. Per the germline V gene, CDR1 is MDHEN and CDR2 is SYDVKM. Trimming removed 4 bases from V and 4 bases from J; junction bases left unmatched: 6. The CDR3 is 15 amino acids. Here the CDR3 reads CASSSPASGYNEQFF. For the CDR3, the DNA is TGTGCCAGCAGTTCCCCTGCTAGCGGGTACAATGAGCAGTTCTTC.

The chain combines TRBV6-5 with TRBJ1-2, with a weak D call TRBD1 (6 bases). V was clipped by 6 bases and J by 6 bases, with 20 bases between them. CDR3 size: 15 residues. Germline V CDR1 and CDR2: MNHEY, SVGAGI. Here the CDR3 reads CASRLRAGARNGYTF. The CDR3 nucleotides read TGTGCCAGCAGGTTACGGGCAGGGGCGCGGAATGGCTACACCTTC.

The V call is TRBV5-4, the J call TRBJ1-1, with TRBD1 matching 7 bases. There are 15 residues in the CDR3. Germline V lookup: CDR1 SGHNT, CDR2 YYREEE (reference sequence). Trimming cost V 5 bases and J 1 base; bases outside gene matches: 8. CDR3 loop: CASSLTGSKNTEAFF. The DNA of the CDR3 is TGTGCCAGCAGTTTGACAGGGTCCAAGAACACTGAAGCTTTCTTT.

This clone was seen a few times. The chain employs TRBV7-2 and TRBJ2-2, with D unclear. Trimming shortened V by 1 base and J by 3 bases, and 9 bases separated the two germline ends. Germline lookup yields CDR1 SGHTA and CDR2 FQGNSA. The CDR3 is made up of 15 amino acids. The CDR3 DNA reads as TGTGCCAGCAGCTTAGGGCCTGCCTACACCGGGGAGCTGTTTTTT. This sequence encodes CASSLGPAYTGELFF.

This chain joins TRBV5-1 and TRBJ2-1; D possibly corresponds to TRBD1 (6 bases). The CDR3 has 14 amino acids. Germline V gene lookup returns CDR1 SGHRS and CDR2 YFSETQ. Trimming removed 0 bases at V and 6 bases at J, with 10 bases between. CDR3 in amino acids: CASSLALGGNEQFF. The DNA for the CDR3 is TGCGCCAGCAGCTTGGCCTTAGGGGGCAATGAGCAGTTCTTC.

In this sample, this clone turned up once. V gene TRBV30 combines with J gene TRBJ2-7; D is uncertain. This CDR3 contains 13 residues. The V and J ends lost 1 base and 9 bases respectively, with 16 bases between them. Germline CDR1 GTSNPN, CDR2 SVGIG (reference sequence). CDR3 loop: CAWSASGGLGQYF. The CDR3, as DNA: TGTGCCTGGAGTGCTTCTGGCGGCCTGGGGCAGTACTTC.